This TCR beta chain came from a study of T cells in localized non-small cell lung cancer. Overall study findings and caveats: Detection in adjacent lung was observed for a median around 59 of the top 100 tumor clones.

Profiling relied on immunoSEQ multiplex PCR, and the TCRdb table lists in-frame clones only, not all of them. The data contain approximately 35,000 clones, around 93% of them singletons. On this clone itself: The antigen remains unidentified.

There are 15 residues in the CDR3. The V gene lost 5 bases and the J gene lost 2 bases, with 13 bases spanning the gap. Germline V CDR1 and CDR2: MNHEY, SVGAGI. The TCR sequence derives from an older female donor with stage I lung adenocarcinoma. The specimen comprised peripheral blood, sampled before any cancer treatment. This chain links TRBV6-5 with TRBJ1-5; no clear D. The CDR3 loop is CASSPSGLGNQPQHF. The CDR3 bases are TGTGCCAGCAGTCCAAGTGGGCTGGGCAATCAGCCCCAGCATTTT.